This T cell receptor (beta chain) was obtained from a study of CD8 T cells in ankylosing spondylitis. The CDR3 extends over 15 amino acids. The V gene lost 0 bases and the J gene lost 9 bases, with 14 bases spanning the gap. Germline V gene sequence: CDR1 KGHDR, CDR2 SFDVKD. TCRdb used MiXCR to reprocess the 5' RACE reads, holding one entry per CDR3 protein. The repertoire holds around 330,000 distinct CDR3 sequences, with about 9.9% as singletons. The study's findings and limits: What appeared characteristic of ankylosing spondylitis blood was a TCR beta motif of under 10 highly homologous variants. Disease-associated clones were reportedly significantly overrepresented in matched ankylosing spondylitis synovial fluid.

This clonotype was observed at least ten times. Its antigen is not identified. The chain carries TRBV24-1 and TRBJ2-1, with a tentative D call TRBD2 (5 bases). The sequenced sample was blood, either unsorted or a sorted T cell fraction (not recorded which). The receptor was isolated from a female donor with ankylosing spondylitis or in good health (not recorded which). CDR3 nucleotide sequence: TGTGCCACCAGTGATTTGCCGGACGGGGAGCCTGAGCAGTTCTTC. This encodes CATSDLPDGEPEQFF.